Reported below is one T cell receptor beta chain. Its antigen is as yet unknown. This CDR3 contains 13 residues. Germline-derived CDR1 and CDR2 are LNHDA and SQIVND (reference sequence). The ends were cut back, 3 bases at V and 6 bases at J, with 8 bases in the middle. The data originate from a study of regulatory dendritic cells for organ transplantation. Study outcomes and limitations: Memory CD8+ clonal expansion seemed more limited with regulatory than mature dendritic cells.

Sorted subsets were CFSE-labeled and cultured approximately 5 days with allogeneic dendritic cells. Produced via immunoSEQ multiplex PCR; TCRdb's table is partial and in-frame only. The sample shows tens of thousands of clones, 85% of them seen only once. The clonotype was recovered from a human donor in good health. Material for sequencing was naive CD4+ T cells from blood cultured with dendritic cells. Subset denoted: CD45RA+ naive T cells. This sequence joins TRBV19 and TRBJ2-2; unclear D gene. Here the CDR3 reads CASSILGSGELFF. CDR3 coding DNA: TGTGCCAGTAGTATCCTGGGGTCCGGGGAGCTGTTTTTT.